This entry lists 10 T cell receptor beta chains sequenced from one sample in a study of control samples from healthy donors and cancer patients. Some clones are missing from TCRdb's copy, which holds only in-frame ones; the method was immunoSEQ multiplex PCR. The sample lists around 140,000 clones; less than 95% were seen once. The specimen sequenced was blood. Receptors were obtained from a man between 18 and 35 years old in good health.

The chain recombines TRBV5-6 with TRBJ2-5, with TRBD2 as a possible D gene (7 bases). The CDR3 is 15 residues long. CDR1 is SGHDT and CDR2 is YYEEEE in the germline V gene. V shed 2 bases and J shed 5 bases, with 16 bases lying between them. The CDR3 DNA is TGTGCCAGCAGCTTAAGGTGGGGGGGCGTGGAGACCCAGTACTTC. The encoded protein is CASSLRWGGVETQYF.

V gene TRBV6-6 combines with J gene TRBJ1-1; D gene unclear. This CDR3 contains 18 residues. Trimming stripped 5 bases from V and 3 bases from J, with 25 bases between. Germline assignment: CDR1 MNHNY and CDR2 SVGAGI (reference sequence). The CDR3 loop is CASSPLRTAEAEDTEAFF. For the CDR3, the DNA is TGTGCCAGCAGTCCCCTCAGGACTGCCGAAGCGGAGGACACTGAAGCTTTCTTT.

V is TRBV7-2 and J is TRBJ1-2, with D hard to call. This CDR3 has 11 residues. Trimming left V 3 bases short and J 5 bases short, with 4 bases between. Looked up from germline, CDR1 is SGHTA and CDR2 is FQGNSA. The CDR3 DNA is TGTGCCAGCAGCTTCAATTATGGCTACACCTTC. Its translation is CASSFNYGYTF. The full variable domain, completed using reference TRBV7-2 and TRBJ1-2, is GAGVSQSPSNKVTEKGKDVELRCDPISGHTALYWYRQSLGQGLEFLIYFQGNSAPDKSGLPSDRFSAERTGGSVSTLTIQRTQQEDSAVYLCASSFNYGYTFGSGTRLTVV.

V usage is TRBV5-1 and J usage is TRBJ1-2; 11 positions match TRBD1. CDR1 and CDR2 from the germline V gene are SGHRS and YFSETQ. CDR3 length equals 14 residues. V shed 6 bases, J shed 7 bases, and the junction held 8 bases outside the gene matches. The chain's CDR3 is CASMPGQGGGGYTF. The DNA for the CDR3 is TGCGCCAGCATGCCGGGACAGGGGGGAGGTGGCTACACCTTC. The entire variable domain, with the rest obtained from reference TRBV5-1 and TRBJ1-2, is as follows: KAGVTQTPRYLIKTRGQQVTLSCSPISGHRSVSWYQQTPGQGLQFLFEYFSETQRNKGNFPGRFSGRQFSNSRSEMNVSTLELGDSALYLCASMPGQGGGGYTFGSGTRLTVV.

Details on this clone: Other DNA sequences in this specimen translate into the identical CDR3. In nucleotides, the CDR3 is TGCGCCAGCAGCTTGGACGGATCTAACTATGGCTACACCTTC. Translation: CASSLDGSNYGYTF. The chain has TRBV5-1 and TRBJ1-2; D gene uncertain. Germline CDR1 reads SGHRS; CDR2 reads YFSETQ. The length of the CDR3 is 14 residues. The ends were cut back, 0 bases at V and 0 bases at J, with 6 bases in the middle.

V is TRBV7-2 and J is TRBJ2-3, with 10 nucleotides matching TRBD1. V lost 5 bases to trimming and J lost 7 bases; unmatched junction nucleotides: 12. Germline values: CDR1 SGHTA, CDR2 FQGNSA. This CDR3 has 16 residues. The CDR3 protein is CASSRTGTGADNTQYF. CDR3 DNA: TGTGCCAGCAGCCGCACGGGGACAGGGGCGGACAATACGCAGTATTTT.

V gene TRBV15 combines with J gene TRBJ1-5, with D unresolved. Trimming left V 7 bases short and J 4 bases short, with 11 bases between. Germline V gene lookup returns CDR1 LNHNV and CDR2 YYDKDF (reference sequence). This CDR3 has 13 amino acids. The CDR3 sequence is CATTIERNQPQHF. The CDR3 DNA sequence: TGTGCCACCACGATTGAGAGGAATCAGCCCCAGCATTTT.

The chain carries TRBV30 and TRBJ2-7; 11 positions agree with TRBD2. V lost 3 bases, J lost 1 base, and 8 bases stayed unmatched. Germline CDR1 is GTSNPN and CDR2 is SVGIG (reference sequence). The CDR3 is made up of 16 amino acids. CDR3 DNA sequence: TGTGCCTGGAGAGCGATGACTAGCGGGGTGTCCTACGAGCAGTACTTC. Amino acids: CAWRAMTSGVSYEQYF.

The gene calls are TRBV4-1 and TRBJ1-2; possible D gene TRBD1, 6 bases. The CDR3 covers 16 residues. V shed 0 bases and J shed 8 bases, with 19 bases lying between them. The germline gives CDR1 MGHRA, CDR2 YSYEKL. CDR3 region: CASSQDLRGAGKGYTF. The CDR3 nucleotides read TGCGCCAGCAGCCAAGATCTTCGGGGGGCCGGAAAAGGCTACACCTTC.

This clone was observed a few times. The sample carries other DNA sequences with the same CDR3. The chain combines TRBV5-1 with TRBJ1-1; D is perhaps TRBD1 (6 bases). The CDR3 contains 15 residues. V lost 0 bases to trimming and J lost 0 bases, with 9 bases between them. CDR1 SGHRS and CDR2 YFSETQ come from the germline V gene. In DNA form, the CDR3 reads TGCGCCAGCAGCTTGGTGACAGGACTGAACACTGAAGCTTTCTTT. Amino acid sequence: CASSLVTGLNTEAFF. Based on the CDR3 plus reference TRBV5-1 and TRBJ1-1, the full variable domain is KAGVTQTPRYLIKTRGQQVTLSCSPISGHRSVSWYQQTPGQGLQFLFEYFSETQRNKGNFPGRFSGRQFSNSRSEMNVSTLELGDSALYLCASSLVTGLNTEAFFGQGTRLTVV.